A selection of T cell receptor beta chains follows, all from one sample in a study of T cells in localized non-small cell lung cancer. This table comes from immunoSEQ multiplex PCR, and its TCRdb copy is limited to in-frame clones, with some not included. The data contain 7,500 to 8,500 clones, around 87% of them singletons. Sequenced material: peripheral blood, taken before any cancer treatment. The receptors originated from a male donor aged 60 or over with stage III lung adenocarcinoma. The CDR3 runs from the conserved cysteine through the conserved F or W. Fields, in order: D gene, clone size, J gene, V gene, CDR3 protein, CDR3 DNA. D genes are given only for firm matches. Clone size is given for some rows only: seen once, a few or many times, or a class if the clone is expanded.

d_gene: TRBD1; abundance: -; j_gene: TRBJ1-1; v_gene: TRBV5-1; CDR3aa: CASSLTGGFPEAFF; CDR3nt: TGCGCCAGCAGCTTGACAGGGGGGTTCCCTGAAGCTTTCTTT
d_gene: -; abundance: -; j_gene: TRBJ2-7; v_gene: TRBV5-8; CDR3aa: CASSLYRGVGQQYF; CDR3nt: TGTGCCAGCAGCTTATATAGGGGAGTGGGTCAGCAGTACTTC
d_gene: -; abundance: -; j_gene: TRBJ2-1; v_gene: TRBV14; CDR3aa: CASSQSISSSYNEQFF; CDR3nt: TGTGCCAGCAGCCAAAGTATCAGCAGCTCCTACAATGAGCAGTTCTTC
d_gene: -; abundance: few; j_gene: TRBJ2-7; v_gene: TRBV7-9; CDR3aa: CASSSYRVREQYF; CDR3nt: TGTGCCAGCAGCTCCTACAGGGTTCGGGAGCAGTACTTC
d_gene: TRBD1; abundance: -; j_gene: TRBJ2-7; v_gene: TRBV11-3; CDR3aa: CASSLGQGGDEQYF; CDR3nt: TGTGCCAGCAGCTTGGGACAGGGGGGCGACGAGCAGTACTTC
d_gene: -; abundance: once; j_gene: TRBJ2-3; v_gene: TRBV23-1; CDR3aa: CASSLIEEQGLTDTQYF; CDR3nt: TGCGCCAGCAGTCTAATCGAGGAGCAAGGTTTAACAGATACGCAGTATTTT
d_gene: -; abundance: -; j_gene: TRBJ2-7; v_gene: TRBV20-1; CDR3aa: CSARSTWEQYF; CDR3nt: TGCAGTGCTAGGAGTACCTGGGAGCAGTACTTC
d_gene: -; abundance: -; j_gene: TRBJ2-1; v_gene: TRBV19; CDR3aa: CASSIDIPLGGEQFF; CDR3nt: TGTGCCAGTAGTATAGATATTCCCCTCGGGGGTGAGCAGTTCTTC
d_gene: -; abundance: -; j_gene: TRBJ2-3; v_gene: TRBV30; CDR3aa: CAWSGDLGDTQYF; CDR3nt: TGTGCCTGGAGTGGAGACCTGGGAGATACGCAGTATTTT
d_gene: TRBD2; abundance: -; j_gene: TRBJ2-5; v_gene: TRBV6-1; CDR3aa: CASTLAGEETQYF; CDR3nt: TGTGCCAGCACCCTAGCGGGGGAGGAGACCCAGTACTTC
d_gene: -; abundance: -; j_gene: TRBJ1-1; v_gene: TRBV5-1; CDR3aa: CASSPVAGPNTEAFF; CDR3nt: TGCGCCAGCAGCCCCGTCGCAGGGCCCAACACTGAAGCTTTCTTT
d_gene: -; abundance: -; j_gene: TRBJ2-7; v_gene: TRBV19; CDR3aa: CASSIRTLSRGLPDEQYF; CDR3nt: TGTGCCAGTAGTATTCGGACCCTGAGTAGGGGCCTTCCTGACGAGCAGTACTTC
d_gene: TRBD1; abundance: -; j_gene: TRBJ2-2; v_gene: TRBV27; CDR3aa: CASSPGQVLTGELFF; CDR3nt: TGTGCCAGCAGTCCTGGACAGGTCCTCACCGGGGAGCTGTTTTTT
d_gene: -; abundance: -; j_gene: TRBJ2-7; v_gene: TRBV28; CDR3aa: CASSYGTAVPSSYEQYF; CDR3nt: TGTGCCAGCAGTTACGGTACAGCGGTTCCGAGCTCCTACGAGCAGTACTTC
d_gene: TRBD1; abundance: -; j_gene: TRBJ1-5; v_gene: TRBV11-2; CDR3aa: CASSLGGGAQPQHF; CDR3nt: TGTGCCAGCAGCTTAGGAGGGGGCGCGCAGCCCCAGCATTTT
d_gene: TRBD1; abundance: -; j_gene: TRBJ2-7; v_gene: TRBV5-6; CDR3aa: CASSLWDSPYEQYF; CDR3nt: TGTGCCAGCAGCTTGTGGGACAGTCCCTACGAGCAGTACTTC
d_gene: TRBD1; abundance: -; j_gene: TRBJ1-3; v_gene: TRBV7-2; CDR3aa: CATDRVSGNTIYF; CDR3nt: TGTGCCACCGACAGGGTCTCTGGAAACACCATATATTTT
d_gene: TRBD1; abundance: -; j_gene: TRBJ2-1; v_gene: TRBV27; CDR3aa: CASTATGGLDEQFF; CDR3nt: TGTGCCAGCACCGCGACAGGGGGTCTGGATGAGCAGTTCTTC
d_gene: -; abundance: -; j_gene: TRBJ1-5; v_gene: TRBV6-1; CDR3aa: CASSEAGQQNQPQHF; CDR3nt: TGTGCCAGCAGTGAAGCAGGACAGCAGAATCAGCCCCAGCATTTT
d_gene: TRBD2; abundance: once; j_gene: TRBJ2-1; v_gene: TRBV9; CDR3aa: CASSVEPSGSRRNEQFF; CDR3nt: TGTGCCAGCAGCGTAGAGCCTAGCGGCTCTAGGCGCAATGAGCAGTTCTTC
d_gene: -; abundance: -; j_gene: TRBJ1-2; v_gene: TRBV10-3; CDR3aa: CAITGANYGYTF; CDR3nt: TGTGCCATCACCGGAGCTAACTATGGCTACACCTTC
d_gene: -; abundance: -; j_gene: TRBJ2-7; v_gene: TRBV7-2; CDR3aa: CASSPGRDRQPRGGEQYF; CDR3nt: TGTGCCAGCAGCCCGGGACGGGATCGGCAGCCCAGAGGCGGCGAGCAGTACTTC
d_gene: TRBD1; abundance: -; j_gene: TRBJ2-3; v_gene: TRBV28; CDR3aa: CASSSAGTGGTDTQYF; CDR3nt: TGTGCCAGCAGTTCTGCCGGGACAGGGGGCACAGATACGCAGTATTTT